A single sample is the source of the 14 T cell receptor beta chains below, sequenced in a study of blood T cells in healthy people across ages. Then a second PCR, running about 6 to 12 cycles, was carried out with a sample-barcoded 5' primer and a J-beta primer mix. Via MiXCR, TCRdb re-called the 5' RACE reads, giving one row per CDR3 protein. The repertoire holds fewer than 2,000,000 distinct CDR3 sequences, with about two fifths as singletons. Sequencing was performed on blood. Receptors originate from a human donor in good health.

This chain uses TRBV5-6 with TRBJ1-1, with D perhaps TRBD1 (6 bases). CDR3 length: 15 residues. Germline CDR1 is SGHDT and CDR2 is YYEEEE. V lost 3 bases and J lost 11, with 23 bases in between. For the CDR3, the DNA is TGTGCCAGCAGCTACACTCAGGGGCCCGCGGGTGAGGCTTTCTTT. It encodes CASSYTQGPAGEAFF.

This clonotype was counted between two and nine times. This chain joins TRBV7-8 and TRBJ2-7; 10 bases line up with TRBD2. This CDR3 region has 15 residues. Germline CDR1 SGHVS, CDR2 FQNEAQ. V trimming: 5 bases; J trimming: 3 bases; junction bases outside the gene matches: 7. The chain's CDR3 is CASSGGLADDYEQYF. The CDR3 nucleotides read TGTGCCAGCAGCGGCGGACTAGCGGATGACTACGAGCAGTACTTC. The full variable domain, in which reference TRBV7-8 and TRBJ2-7 provide the parts outside the CDR3, is GAGVSQSPRYKVAKRGQDVALRCDPISGHVSLFWYQQALGQGPEFLTYFQNEAQLDKSGLPSDRFFAERPEGSVSTLKIQRTQQEDSAVYLCASSGGLADDYEQYFGPGTRLTVT.

The rearrangement joins TRBV20-1 to TRBJ2-3; D unresolved. Trimming shortened V by 1 base and J by 6 bases, and 20 bases separated the two germline ends. Germline loops: CDR1 DFQATT, CDR2 SNEGSKA (reference sequence). The CDR3 is 16 amino acids. In nucleotides, the CDR3 is TGCAGTGCTAGAGGGAAGTCAACGGTCGCGCTCGATACGCAGTATTTT. Encoded protein: CSARGKSTVALDTQYF.

This sequence joins TRBV5-1 and TRBJ1-1; TRBD1 agrees at 8 bases. The V and J ends lost 2 bases and 0 bases, in that order; junction bases with no gene match: 3. This CDR3 is built from 15 residues. Germline lookup yields CDR1 SGHRS and CDR2 YFSETQ. The CDR3: CASSFQTGVNTEAFF. The CDR3 DNA reads TGCGCCAGCAGCTTTCAGACAGGGGTGAACACTGAAGCTTTCTTT.

The gene calls are TRBV5-1 and TRBJ1-5; D gene uncertain. Germline V gives CDR1 SGHRS, CDR2 YFSETQ. This CDR3 is 15 amino acids long. V was cut by 5 bases and J by 2 bases, with 14 bases left in between. The CDR3 DNA follows: TGCGCCAGCAGTTACGACCCTGGGGGCAATCAGCCCCAGCATTTT. Its protein product is CASSYDPGGNQPQHF.

This rearrangement joins TRBV12-3 or TRBV12-4 to TRBJ2-2; tentatively, D is TRBD2 (6 bases). Trimming shortened V by 6 bases and J by 2 bases, and 13 bases separated the two germline ends. The CDR3 extends over 15 amino acids. The CDR3 sequence: CASRLLRGNTGELFF. The CDR3 region has the DNA TGTGCCAGCAGGCTCTTGCGGGGTAACACCGGGGAGCTGTTTTTT.

Details on this clonotype: The conserved phenylalanine or tryptophan is not found at the CDR3 terminus, so this likely reflects a read error. The chain uses TRBV10-3 and TRBJ2-3, with unresolved D. V was clipped by 3 bases and J by 6 bases, with 10 bases between them. The CDR3 contains 13 residues. Germline V gives CDR1 ENHRY, CDR2 SYGVKD. In DNA form, the CDR3 reads TGTGCCATCAGTGACGGTACCGTCGATACGCAGTATGTT. Translating it yields CAISDGTVDTQYV.

The table lists this clonotype with a few counts. DNA for the CDR3: TGCACTGTACCTACCAGGGACAGGACCACTAAACCTCAGGAGACCCAGTACTTC. Encoded protein: CTVPTRDRTTKPQETQYF. The chain recombines TRBV20-1 with TRBJ2-7, with 8 bases lining up with TRBD1. The end of the DNA aligns better with TRBJ2-5, so the J call may be wrong. From germline, CDR1 is DFQATT and CDR2 SNEGSKA (reference sequence). The CDR3 consists of 18 residues.

This sequence joins TRBV7-9 and TRBJ2-5, with D hard to call. Germline lookup yields CDR1 SEHNR and CDR2 FQNEAQ (reference sequence). The CDR3 runs 14 residues. The V and J ends lost 2 bases and 3 bases respectively, with 10 bases between them. CDR3 coding DNA: TGTGCCAGCAGCTTAAAGGGATGGGAAGAGACCCAGTACTTC. Its translation is CASSLKGWEETQYF.

The rearrangement joins TRBV20-1 to TRBJ1-2; D remains unclear. Trimming took off 4 bases at V and 0 bases at J, with 9 bases between the two ends. CDR3 size: 13 residues. Germline values: CDR1 DFQATT, CDR2 SNEGSKA (reference sequence). The CDR3 loop is CSAKGHSNYGYTF. For the CDR3, the DNA is TGCAGTGCTAAGGGTCACTCTAACTATGGCTACACCTTC.

The chain combines TRBV7-6 with TRBJ2-3, with TRBD2 matching 10 bases. The CDR3 has 17 residues. CDR1 and CDR2 from the germline V gene are SGHVS and FNYEAQ. J gave up 1 base and V 1 base, and 5 bases lay outside the gene matches. The CDR3 reads CASSLGTLAGGTDTQYF. The CDR3 DNA sequence: TGTGCCAGCAGCTTAGGGACCCTAGCGGGGGGCACAGATACGCAGTATTTT.

The J gene is TRBJ1-1, the V gene TRBV4-2; 7 bases are a match to TRBD1. Germline lookup yields CDR1 LGHNA and CDR2 YNFKEQ. The length of the CDR3 is 14 residues. J was trimmed by 4 bases and V by 6 bases; bases with no gene match: 8. The CDR3 protein is CASRERTGATEAFF. In DNA form, the CDR3 reads TGTGCCAGCAGAGAACGGACAGGAGCCACTGAAGCTTTCTTT.

The chain links TRBV20-1 to TRBJ1-2, with unresolved D. There are 13 residues in the CDR3. The V end lost 0 bases, the J end lost 8 bases, and 13 bases lay between the germline ends. Germline assignment: CDR1 DFQATT and CDR2 SNEGSKA (reference sequence). CDR3 coding DNA: TGCAGTGCTAGAGATCAAACGGGTCCCGGCTACACCTTC. Encoded protein: CSARDQTGPGYTF.

This clonotype appeared a few times. The chain is built from TRBV20-1 and TRBJ2-4, with D perhaps matching TRBD1 (6 bases). The CDR3 sequence is 12 residues long. The V and J ends lost 4 bases and 13 bases respectively, with 17 bases between them. Germline V CDR1 and CDR2: DFQATT, SNEGSKA (reference sequence). The CDR3 coding sequence is TGCAGTGCTACCCCAGGGGTGATGGGGCAGTACTTC. This translates into CSATPGVMGQYF.